This TCR beta chain was observed in a study of cytomegalovirus exposure and HLA in healthy donors. General study results and limits: Overall, about 160 TCR beta chains were annotated as cytomegalovirus-associated. Immune exposure information available was restricted to CMV serostatus. Three chains linked to CMV were shown in vitro to be specific for CMV antigens.

V was clipped by 4 bases and J by 8 bases; unmatched bases: 5. Per the germline V gene, CDR1 is LNHDA and CDR2 is SQIVND (reference sequence). The CDR3 loop spans 14 amino acids. Researchers ran the PCR with 60 Vbeta and 13 Jbeta primers. Sequencing used immunoSEQ multiplex PCR; TCRdb keeps in-frame clones, though not all of them. The sample includes about 82,000 clones, roughly 80% of them seen just once. This clone occurred once. The antigen is not known. Sequenced material: PBMCs. The rearrangement links TRBV19 to TRBJ1-6; 7 bases align to TRBD1. This clonotype was obtained from a human donor in good health. The CDR3 DNA is TGTGCCAGTAGTACACAGGGGATCGATTCACCCCTCCACTTT. Translation gives CASSTQGIDSPLHF.